This TCR beta chain was identified in a study of blood T cell repertoires in COVID-19. This clone was picked up a small number of times. V was clipped by 6 bases and J by 7 bases; unmatched bases: 13. The CDR3 is 15 residues long. TCRdb's copy holds only in-frame clones and misses some; the assay was immunoSEQ multiplex PCR. The top ten hold about 1.4% of the sample, which has some 200,000 clones, 65% to 90% seen once. The receptor was isolated from a middle-aged woman who had recovered from COVID-19. V usage is TRBV23-1 and J usage is TRBJ1-2; 8 bases align to TRBD1. TRBV23-1 is sorted into the ORF group, with uncertain function. What was sequenced was peripheral blood. The CDR3 nucleotides read TGCGCCAGCAGACAGACAGGGGATGACTATGGTGGCTACACCTTC. Its protein product is CASRQTGDDYGGYTF.